This T cell receptor (beta chain) was observed in a study of control samples from healthy donors and cancer patients. Profiled with immunoSEQ multiplex PCR; TCRdb holds only in-frame clones, not every one. The sample lists around 52,000 clones, approximately 90% occurring once. The CDR3 is made up of 11 amino acids. Trimming took 6 bases from V and 5 from J, leaving 7 bases between them. CDR1 is SNHLY and CDR2 is FYNNEI in the germline V gene. The specimen sequenced was PBMCs. The chain has TRBV2 and TRBJ1-2; D gene uncertain. This receptor was obtained from a man younger than 45 with colorectal cancer. As DNA, the CDR3 is TGTGCCAGCAGACCAGAGTATGGCTACACCTTC. Its protein product is CASRPEYGYTF.